These 4 T cell receptor beta chains originate from one sample sequenced in a study of blood T cell repertoires in COVID-19. The assay was immunoSEQ multiplex PCR, and TCRdb's table has in-frame clones only and misses some. Found here are more than 95,000 clones, around 82% of them singletons; the top ten hold about a sixth. Material: peripheral blood. The source is a man younger than 40 with COVID-19, enrolled during active disease.

As to this clone: In the same sample, other DNA sequences code for this CDR3. The V gene is TRBV7-2, the J gene TRBJ1-5; TRBD1 matches 7 bases. V was clipped by 1 base and J by 7 bases; unmatched bases: 7. There are 15 residues in the CDR3. Germline V lookup: CDR1 SGHTA, CDR2 FQGNSA. The CDR3 DNA reads as TGTGCCAGCAGCTTAGGGTCAGGGGGAGGACAGCCCCAGCATTTT. As protein: CASSLGSGGGQPQHF.

The chain combines TRBV21-1 with TRBJ1-1; the D call TRBD1 from the table was never checked on the DNA. TRBV21-1 is described as a pseudogene. The CDR3 extends over 13 amino acids. The CDR3 loop is CASTRQENTEAFF. As DNA, the CDR3 is TGTGCCAGCACCAGACAGGAGAACACTGAAGCTTTCTTT.

With respect to this clone: One end of the junction varies from germline; a read error may be responsible. The chain uses TRBV15 and TRBJ2-5, with D perhaps matching TRBD1 (6 bases). There are 12 residues in the CDR3. Germline V gene data show CDR1 as LNHNV and CDR2 as YYDKDF (reference sequence). As DNA, the CDR3 is TGTGCCACCAGCAGAGATGCAGGACAGCCACACTTC. This translates into CATSRDAGQPHF.

V and J are TRBV6-5 and TRBJ2-3; 8 nucleotides agree with TRBD2. This CDR3 spans 15 amino acids. The germline V gene encodes CDR1 MNHEY and CDR2 SVGAGI. The trim removed 8 bases at V and 4 bases at J, leaving 11 bases unmatched. The CDR3 loop reads CASSTNGRAADTQYF. The DNA for the CDR3 is TGTGCCAGCTCTACCAACGGGAGGGCCGCAGATACGCAGTATTTT.